Each of the 15 T cell receptor beta chains below was sequenced from the same sample in a study of blood T cell repertoires in COVID-19. Sequencing was performed with immunoSEQ multiplex PCR; in TCRdb, only in-frame clones are kept and a portion is missing. The sample consists of roughly 140,000 clones, roughly 79% of them appearing once. The sample taken for sequencing was peripheral blood. These TCRs come from a man aged 50-60 years with active or convalescent COVID-19.

CDR3 bases: TGCGCCAGCTGGCTAGCGGGAGGGCCGGGCACAGATACGCAGTATTTT. It yields the protein CASWLAGGPGTDTQYF. The chain combines TRBV10-2 with TRBJ2-3; 12 bases align to TRBD2. The CDR3 contains 16 residues. Germline CDR1 reads WSHSY; CDR2 reads SAAADI. Trimming removed 8 bases from V and 1 base from J; junction bases left unmatched: 7.

V usage is TRBV4-2 and J usage is TRBJ1-2; D perhaps matches TRBD1 (6 bases). The length of the CDR3 is 15 residues. V was clipped by 4 bases and J by 5 bases, with 17 bases between them. The germline gives CDR1 LGHNA, CDR2 YNFKEQ. CDR3 coding DNA: TGTGCCAGCAGCCTCTCGGGGGGGCGATCATATGGCTACACCTTC. The encoded protein is CASSLSGGRSYGYTF.

The V and J genes are TRBV6-5 and TRBJ2-7; 10 bases agree with TRBD2. This CDR3 has 15 amino acids. V shed 5 bases and J 9 bases; nucleotides not matched to a gene: 13. The germline gives CDR1 MNHEY, CDR2 SVGAGI. In DNA form, the CDR3 reads TGTGCCAGCAGTCTCTGGACTAGCGGAGCTTTTGCGCAGTACTTC. It translates to CASSLWTSGAFAQYF.

The chain has TRBV2 and TRBJ2-7, with 7 bases matching TRBD1. The germline CDR1 and CDR2 sequences are SNHLY and FYNNEI. This CDR3 has 13 residues. The V and J ends lost 8 bases and 6 bases, in that order; junction bases with no gene match: 10. CDR3 sequence reads: CASGREGQTEQYF. As DNA, the CDR3 is TGTGCCAGCGGGCGAGAGGGACAGACCGAGCAGTACTTC.

This clone appeared once. The chain joins TRBV19 to TRBJ2-5, with 12 positions matching TRBD1. V gave up 9 bases and J gave up 3 bases; unmatched junction bases: 14. The CDR3 sequence is 17 residues long. CDR1 and CDR2 (germline): LNHDA, SQIVND (reference sequence). The CDR3: CASTPNPGQGAEETQYF. The CDR3, as DNA: TGTGCCAGCACCCCTAACCCGGGACAGGGGGCTGAAGAGACCCAGTACTTC.

CDR3 nucleotides: TGCGCCAGCAGCCAAGGGGAGGTAGGAAGCTCCTACAATGAGCAGTTCTTC. Encoded protein: CASSQGEVGSSYNEQFF. The chain couples TRBV4-1 to TRBJ2-1, with a tentative D call TRBD2 (6 bases). Germline V lookup: CDR1 MGHRA, CDR2 YSYEKL. CDR3 size: 17 residues. Trimming removed 1 base at V and 0 bases at J, with 13 bases between.

The chain carries TRBV7-9 and TRBJ1-6; D possibly corresponds to TRBD1 (5 bases). This CDR3 has 12 amino acids. The ends were cut back, 8 bases at V and 8 bases at J, with 10 bases in the middle. CDR1 SEHNR and CDR2 FQNEAQ come from the germline V gene (reference sequence). In DNA form, the CDR3 reads TGTGCCAGCCGTCGGGGGGATTCACCCCTCCACTTT. Its protein product is CASRRGDSPLHF.

This clone showed up just once. V gene TRBV28 combines with J gene TRBJ1-2; 7 nucleotides agree with TRBD1. Trimming took 6 bases from V and 3 from J; bases not matched to a gene: 7. The CDR3 length is 14 residues. Per the germline V gene, CDR1 is MDHEN and CDR2 is SYDVKM. DNA of the CDR3: TGTGCCAGCAGCCAAGACAGGGTTGACTATGGCTACACCTTC. Protein product: CASSQDRVDYGYTF.

Comments on this clone: The same CDR3 can be traced to other DNA sequences in this sample. This rearrangement joins TRBV10-1 to TRBJ2-1; 10 bases align to TRBD2. Germline V gene lookup returns CDR1 WNHNN and CDR2 SYGVQD (reference sequence). This CDR3 has 15 residues. The V and J ends lost 5 bases and 4 bases, in that order; junction bases with no gene match: 5. CDR3 protein: CASSQTSGLYNEQFF. DNA of the CDR3: TGCGCCAGCAGTCAGACTAGCGGGCTTTACAATGAGCAGTTCTTC.

With regard to this clone: This same CDR3 is encoded by further DNA sequences in the sample. This chain connects TRBV7-9 to TRBJ1-1; D is perhaps TRBD1 (5 bases). V was trimmed by 4 bases and J by 4 bases, leaving 10 bases between them. Germline V gene lookup returns CDR1 SEHNR and CDR2 FQNEAQ (reference sequence). The CDR3 covers 13 residues. CDR3 sequence: CASSWGGSTEAFF. CDR3 sequence (DNA): TGTGCCAGCAGCTGGGGGGGGAGCACTGAAGCTTTCTTT. Complete variable domain (other parts from reference TRBV7-9 and TRBJ1-1): DTGVSQNPRHKITKRGQNVTFRCDPISEHNRLYWYRQTLGQGPEFLTYFQNEAQLEKSRLLSDRFSAERPKGSFSTLEIQRTEQGDSAMYLCASSWGGSTEAFFGQGTRLTVV.

The gene calls are TRBV20-1 and TRBJ2-7; D may be TRBD1 (5 bases). CDR3 size: 14 residues. Trimming cost V 3 bases and J 5 bases, with 17 bases left between them. From germline, CDR1 is DFQATT and CDR2 SNEGSKA (reference sequence). As DNA, the CDR3 is TGCAGTGCTAGTTATCGGCAGGGTCTGAACGAGCAGTACTTC. It is translated as CSASYRQGLNEQYF.

The chain couples TRBV7-6 to TRBJ2-5; a possible D gene is TRBD2 (5 bases). V was trimmed by 1 base and J by 7 bases, leaving 13 bases between them. Germline V gene data show CDR1 as SGHVS and CDR2 as FNYEAQ. The CDR3 sequence is 14 residues long. The CDR3 loop reads CASSLDGYEGTQYF. The CDR3 bases are TGTGCCAGCAGCTTAGATGGCTACGAGGGGACCCAGTACTTC.

CDR3 in DNA: TGTGCCAGCAGCGTAGGGGGGACTAGCGGTGAGCAGTTCTTC. Residues: CASSVGGTSGEQFF. The chain is built from TRBV9 and TRBJ2-1, with TRBD2 matching over 11 bases. Looked up from germline, CDR1 is SGDLS and CDR2 is YYNGEE. The V gene end was trimmed by 0 bases and the J gene end by 9 bases; junction bases not matched to a gene: 2. This CDR3 has 14 amino acids.

To note about this clone: Germline is not matched at one junction end, which may reflect a read error. The genes are TRBV5-1 and TRBJ2-5; 8 positions match TRBD1. The CDR3 is 13 amino acids. Germline CDR1 SGHRS, CDR2 YFSETQ. CDR3 in amino acids: CASSLLTGAGRDF. In DNA form, the CDR3 reads TGCGCCAGCAGCTTGCTGACAGGGGCTGGTAGGGACTTC.

The V call is TRBV15, the J call TRBJ2-1; TRBD2 is a possible D gene (6 bases). V was pared by 0 bases and J by 6 bases, with 18 bases between. There are 17 residues in the CDR3. CDR1 and CDR2 (germline): LNHNV, YYDKDF (reference sequence). Here the CDR3 DNA reads TGTGCCACCAGCAGAGATCGGGGGAGAGCAATCCCCAATGAGCAGTTCTTC. It encodes CATSRDRGRAIPNEQFF.